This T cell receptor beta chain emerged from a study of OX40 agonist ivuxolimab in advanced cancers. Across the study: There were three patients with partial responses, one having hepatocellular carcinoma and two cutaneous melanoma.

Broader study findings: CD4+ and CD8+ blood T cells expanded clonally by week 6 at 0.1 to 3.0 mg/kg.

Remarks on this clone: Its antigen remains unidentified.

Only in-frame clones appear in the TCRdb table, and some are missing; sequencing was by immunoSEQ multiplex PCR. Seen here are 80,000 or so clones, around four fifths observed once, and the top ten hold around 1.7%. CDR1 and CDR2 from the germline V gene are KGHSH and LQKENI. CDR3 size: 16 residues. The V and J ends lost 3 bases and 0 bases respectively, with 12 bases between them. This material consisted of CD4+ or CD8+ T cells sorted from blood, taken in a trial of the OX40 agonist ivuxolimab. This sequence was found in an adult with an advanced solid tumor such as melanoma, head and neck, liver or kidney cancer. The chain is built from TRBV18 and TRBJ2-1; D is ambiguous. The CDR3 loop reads CASSPTFESSYNEQFF. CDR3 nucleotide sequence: TGTGCCAGCTCACCTACCTTTGAGAGCTCCTACAATGAGCAGTTCTTC.